This TCR beta chain was identified in a study of CD8 T cells in Susac syndrome. Roughly 0.45 to 1 ug RNA was reverse transcribed with random hexamers. TCRdb reprocessed the immunoSEQ multiplex PCR reads with MiXCR, giving one entry per CDR3 protein. The sample has 200,000 to 250,000 distinct CDR3 sequences, around 95% seen once. The germline V gene has CDR1 KGHSH and CDR2 LQKENI. This CDR3 region has 14 residues. With 3 bases removed from V and 8 bases from J, the gap between germline ends came to 16 bases. What was sequenced was CD4+ T cells from PBMCs. V is TRBV18 and J is TRBJ1-2; D not certain. This TCR was sampled from a human donor with multiple sclerosis. CDR3 sequence reads: CASSPLGERGGYTF. CDR3 sequence (DNA): TGTGCCAGCTCACCGTTGGGTGAAAGAGGCGGCTACACCTTC.